Shown below are 7 T cell receptor beta chains from a single sample sequenced in a study of blood T cell repertoires in COVID-19. The protocol was immunoSEQ multiplex PCR, while the TCRdb copy is restricted to in-frame clones and leaves out a portion. Among 65,000 to 70,000 clones listed, approximately 92% were seen once. The sequencing sample was made of peripheral blood. These receptors were taken from a human donor with active COVID-19. The donor label of this sample is uncertain.

The chain has TRBV6-4 and TRBJ1-2; a possible D gene is TRBD1 (5 bases). V was clipped by 0 bases and J by 6 bases, with 8 bases between them. CDR3 length equals 13 residues. Germline-derived CDR1 and CDR2 are MRHNA and SNTAGT. In DNA, the CDR3 is TGTGCCAGCAGTGACTCGGGCAGGGATGGCTACACCTTC. It yields the protein CASSDSGRDGYTF.

V and J are TRBV3-1 (or the pseudogene TRBV3-2) and TRBJ1-1; a weak D match, TRBD1 (5 bases). The CDR3 runs to 13 residues. Per the germline V gene, CDR1 is LGHDT and CDR2 is YNNKEL (reference sequence). Trimming cost V 1 base and J 8 bases, with 11 bases left between them. The CDR3 loop is CASSQGGANEAFF. In DNA, the CDR3 is TGTGCCAGCAGCCAAGGTGGGGCAAACGAAGCTTTCTTT.

The chain carries TRBV28 and TRBJ2-7, with TRBD1 identical over 7 bases. Germline CDR1 is MDHEN and CDR2 is SYDVKM. The CDR3 has 12 amino acids. Losses at the gene ends were 11 bases for V and 4 bases for J; bases not matched to a gene: 8. CDR3 loop: CALQGQSYEQYF. The CDR3 nucleotides are TGTGCCCTTCAGGGACAGTCATACGAGCAGTACTTC. Full variable domain (outside the CDR3, taken from reference TRBV28 and TRBJ2-7): DVKVTQSSRYLVKRTGEKVFLECVQDMDHENMFWYRQDPGLGLRLIYFSYDVKMKEKGDIPEGYSVSREKKERFSLILESASTNQTSMYLCALQGQSYEQYFGPGTRLTVT.

The genes are TRBV9 and TRBJ2-1; TRBD1 is a possible D gene (5 bases). The CDR3 contains 14 residues. V was trimmed by 5 bases and J by 8 bases, leaving 17 bases between them. CDR1 is SGDLS, CDR2 YYNGEE, per germline. The DNA for the CDR3 is TGTGCCAGCAGTGCCCACAGGCCCAGCGATGAGCAGTTCTTC. It translates to CASSAHRPSDEQFF.

This chain joins TRBV5-4 and TRBJ2-1; D is perhaps TRBD1 (7 bases). V was cut by 7 bases and J by 7 bases, with 18 bases left in between. Germline CDR1 and CDR2: SGHNT and YYREEE (reference sequence). This CDR3 has 14 amino acids. CDR3 loop: CASGGGRVRNEQFF. DNA for the CDR3: TGTGCCAGCGGAGGGGGCAGGGTGAGAAATGAGCAGTTCTTC.

To note about this clone: Other DNA sequences in this sample translate to the same CDR3. The rearrangement joins TRBV2 to TRBJ2-4, with D uncertain. V was cut by 2 bases and J by 0 bases, with 11 bases left in between. This CDR3 comprises 16 residues. CDR1 is SNHLY and CDR2 is FYNNEI in the germline V gene. In DNA form, the CDR3 reads TGTGCCAGCAGTGAATCTAGAAGTCTAGCCAAAAACATTCAGTACTTC. Translation gives CASSESRSLAKNIQYF. Full variable domain (missing parts from reference TRBV2 and TRBJ2-4): EPEVTQTPSHQVTQMGQEVILRCVPISNHLYFYWYRQILGQKVEFLVSFYNNEISEKSEIFDDQFSVERPDGSNFTLKIRSTKLEDSAMYFCASSESRSLAKNIQYFGAGTRLSVL.

The rearrangement joins TRBV30 to TRBJ1-1, with 8 bases lining up with TRBD1. The CDR3 is 14 residues long. The V and J ends lost 3 bases and 0 bases, in that order; junction bases with no gene match: 3. The germline V gene has CDR1 GTSNPN and CDR2 SVGIG (reference sequence). As DNA, the CDR3 is TGTGCCTGGAGCGACAGGGGCCTGAACACTGAAGCTTTCTTT. Translation: CAWSDRGLNTEAFF.